This entry concerns a single T cell receptor (beta chain). This specimen belongs to a study of Ad26.COV2.S vaccination and SARS-CoV-2 variants. The CDR3 contains 17 residues. The germline gives CDR1 LNHDA, CDR2 SQIVND (reference sequence). Trimming stripped 3 bases from V and 10 bases from J, with 27 bases between. The protocol was immunoSEQ multiplex PCR, while the TCRdb copy is restricted to in-frame clones and leaves out a portion. The table lists roughly 700,000 clones, roughly nine tenths of them singletons. As for treatment: around 19 received Ad26.COV2.S at low or high dose, single or two shots; 5 received placebo; per-sample allocation not given. Day 63 after the first injection of vaccine or placebo was the sampling time.

Sequencing was performed on peripheral blood, taken in a trial of Ad26.COV2.S vaccine versus placebo. This chain links TRBV19 with TRBJ1-1, with a tentative D call TRBD1 (6 bases). The clonotype was recovered from a person aged 18-60 years who received the Ad26.COV2.S COVID-19 vaccine or a placebo. The CDR3 nucleotides are TGTGCCAGTAGTATGTCGGCAGGGGCTTTACCGGAGTTGGGAGCTTTCTTT. Translating gives CASSMSAGALPELGAFF.